This T cell receptor beta chain was captured in a study of blood T cell repertoires in COVID-19. Across the whole study: The study drew acute and convalescent COVID-19 samples from the United States, Italy and Spain. T cells, B-cell-depleted T cells, or PBMCs provided the cDNA or gDNA that served as material.

Original data processing: Estimation of nucleated cell counts was performed using reference gene primer amplification. Generated by immunoSEQ multiplex PCR, the TCRdb table keeps only in-frame clones and is missing some. The D gene and trimming were derived from the DNA, and the V and J assignments and clone size from that table. Found here are some 110,000 clones, around nine tenths of them singletons; the top ten hold 4.5% to 5.5%. Germline values: CDR1 MNHEY, CDR2 SMNVEV (reference sequence). Between the trimmed V and J ends, which lost 8 bases and 2 bases, there was a span of 10 bases. The length of the CDR3 is 13 residues.

This TCR derives from a human donor in a cohort sampled during active COVID-19. Sequenced: peripheral blood. The rearrangement links TRBV27 to TRBJ1-5; perhaps TRBD1 as D (5 bases). In DNA form, the CDR3 reads TGTGCCAGCGGCAGGGATCGCAATCAGCCCCAGCATTTT. Amino acid sequence: CASGRDRNQPQHF.